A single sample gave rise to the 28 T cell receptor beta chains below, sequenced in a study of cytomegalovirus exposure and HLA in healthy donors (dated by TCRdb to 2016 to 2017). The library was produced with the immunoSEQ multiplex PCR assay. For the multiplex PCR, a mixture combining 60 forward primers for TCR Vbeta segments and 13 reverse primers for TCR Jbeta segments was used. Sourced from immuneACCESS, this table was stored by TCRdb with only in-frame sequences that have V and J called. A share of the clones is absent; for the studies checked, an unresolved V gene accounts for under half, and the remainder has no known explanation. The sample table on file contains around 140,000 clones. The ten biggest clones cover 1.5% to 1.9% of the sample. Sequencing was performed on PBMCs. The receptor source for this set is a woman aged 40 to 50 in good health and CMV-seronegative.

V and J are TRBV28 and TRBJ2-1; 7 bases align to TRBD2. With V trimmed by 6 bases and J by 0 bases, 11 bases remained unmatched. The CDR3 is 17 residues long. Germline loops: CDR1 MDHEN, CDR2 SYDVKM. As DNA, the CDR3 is TGTGCCAGCAGACCACTAGCGCCCGATAGCTCCTACAATGAGCAGTTCTTC. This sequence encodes CASRPLAPDSSYNEQFF.

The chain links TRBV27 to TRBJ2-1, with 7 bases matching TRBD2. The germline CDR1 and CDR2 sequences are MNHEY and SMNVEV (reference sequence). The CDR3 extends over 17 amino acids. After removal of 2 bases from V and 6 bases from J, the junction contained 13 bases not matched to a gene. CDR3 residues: CASSLRDRLAAVNEQFF. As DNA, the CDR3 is TGTGCCAGCAGTTTAAGGGATCGGCTAGCGGCCGTCAATGAGCAGTTCTTC.

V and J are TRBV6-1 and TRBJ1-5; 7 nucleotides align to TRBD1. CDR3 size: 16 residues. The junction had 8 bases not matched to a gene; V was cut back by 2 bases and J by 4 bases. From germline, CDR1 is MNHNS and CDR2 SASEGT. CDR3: CASSEFRGQINQPQHF. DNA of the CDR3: TGTGCCAGCAGTGAATTTAGGGGACAGATAAATCAGCCCCAGCATTTT.

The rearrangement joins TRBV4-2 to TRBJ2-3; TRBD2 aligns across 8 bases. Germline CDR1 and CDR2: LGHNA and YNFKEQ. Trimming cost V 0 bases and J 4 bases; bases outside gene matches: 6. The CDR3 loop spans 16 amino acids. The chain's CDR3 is CASSQDRRGGPDTQYF. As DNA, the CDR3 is TGTGCCAGCAGCCAAGATCGACGGGGGGGCCCAGATACGCAGTATTTT.

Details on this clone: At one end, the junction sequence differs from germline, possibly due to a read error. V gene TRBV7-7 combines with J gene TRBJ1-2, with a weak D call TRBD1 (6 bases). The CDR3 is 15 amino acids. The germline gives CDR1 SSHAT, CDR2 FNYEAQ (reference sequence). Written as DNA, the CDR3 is TGTGCTAGCAGTGTCCGGGACAACGGTCCAAGGGGCTACACCTTC. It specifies CASSVRDNGPRGYTF.

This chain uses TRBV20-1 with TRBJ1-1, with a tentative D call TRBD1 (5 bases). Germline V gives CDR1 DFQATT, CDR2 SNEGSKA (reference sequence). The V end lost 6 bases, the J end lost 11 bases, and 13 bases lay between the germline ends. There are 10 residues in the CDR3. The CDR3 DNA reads TGCAGTGCCTTTGGACAACCGGCTTTCTTT. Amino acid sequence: CSAFGQPAFF.

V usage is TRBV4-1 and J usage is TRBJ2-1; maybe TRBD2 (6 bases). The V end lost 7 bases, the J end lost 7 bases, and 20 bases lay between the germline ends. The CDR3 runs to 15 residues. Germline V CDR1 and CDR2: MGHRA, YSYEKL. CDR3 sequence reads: CASKSGLGGMNEQFF. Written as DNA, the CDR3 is TGCGCCAGCAAGAGCGGGTTAGGAGGGATGAATGAGCAGTTCTTC.

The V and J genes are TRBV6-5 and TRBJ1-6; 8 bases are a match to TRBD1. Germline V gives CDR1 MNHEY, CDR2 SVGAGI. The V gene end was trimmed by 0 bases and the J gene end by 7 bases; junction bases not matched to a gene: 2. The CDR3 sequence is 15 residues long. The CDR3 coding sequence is TGTGCCAGCAGTTACTCGGACAGGGAGAATTCACCCCTCCACTTT. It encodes CASSYSDRENSPLHF.

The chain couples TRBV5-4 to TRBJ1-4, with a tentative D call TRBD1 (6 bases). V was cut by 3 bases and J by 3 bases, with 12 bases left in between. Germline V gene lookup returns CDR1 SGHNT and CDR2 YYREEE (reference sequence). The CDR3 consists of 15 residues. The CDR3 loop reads CASSSQGFANEKLFF. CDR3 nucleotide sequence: TGTGCCAGCAGCTCCCAGGGGTTTGCTAATGAAAAACTGTTTTTT.

CDR3 sequence reads: CASSLGSGGLAGRDTQYF. The CDR3 coding sequence is TGTGCCAGCAGCCTCGGATCCGGAGGGCTAGCGGGACGAGATACGCAGTATTTT. The rearrangement uses TRBV7-9 and TRBJ2-3; 9 bases are a match to TRBD2. Germline lookup yields CDR1 SEHNR and CDR2 FQNEAQ (reference sequence). The CDR3 length is 18 residues. With 5 bases clipped from V and 5 bases from J, the junction kept 17 bases outside the gene matches.

The DNA of the CDR3 is TGTGCCAGCAGCGTTATGACAGGAATGAACACTGAAGCTTTCTTT. It encodes CASSVMTGMNTEAFF. This chain links TRBV9 with TRBJ1-1; TRBD1 might be the D (6 bases). This CDR3 has 15 amino acids. Germline V lookup: CDR1 SGDLS, CDR2 YYNGEE. With 2 bases removed from V and 0 bases from J, the gap between germline ends came to 11 bases.

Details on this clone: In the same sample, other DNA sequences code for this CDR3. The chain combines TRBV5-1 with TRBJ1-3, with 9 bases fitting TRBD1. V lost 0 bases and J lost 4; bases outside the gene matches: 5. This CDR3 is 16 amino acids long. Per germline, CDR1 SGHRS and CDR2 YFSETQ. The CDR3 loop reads CASSLAGTGLGNTIYF. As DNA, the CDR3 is TGCGCCAGCAGCTTGGCCGGGACAGGGTTAGGAAACACCATATATTTT.

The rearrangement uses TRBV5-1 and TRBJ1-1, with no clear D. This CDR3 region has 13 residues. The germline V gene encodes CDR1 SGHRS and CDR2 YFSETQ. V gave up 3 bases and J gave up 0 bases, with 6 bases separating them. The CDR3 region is CASSWPLNTEAFF. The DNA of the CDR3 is TGCGCCAGCAGCTGGCCGTTGAACACTGAAGCTTTCTTT.

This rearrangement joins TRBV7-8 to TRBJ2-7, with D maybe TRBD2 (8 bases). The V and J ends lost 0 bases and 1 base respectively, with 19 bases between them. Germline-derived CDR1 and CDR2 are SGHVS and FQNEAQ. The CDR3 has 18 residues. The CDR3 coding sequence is TGTGCCAGCAGCTTAGCCGGGAGGGGGCGACTAAAGTCCTACGAGCAGTACGTC. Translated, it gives CASSLAGRGRLKSYEQYV.

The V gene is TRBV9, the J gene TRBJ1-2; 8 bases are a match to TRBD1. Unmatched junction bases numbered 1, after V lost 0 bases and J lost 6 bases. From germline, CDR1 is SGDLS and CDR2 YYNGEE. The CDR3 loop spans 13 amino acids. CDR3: CASSVATGDGYTF. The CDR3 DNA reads TGTGCCAGCAGCGTAGCGACAGGGGATGGCTACACCTTC.

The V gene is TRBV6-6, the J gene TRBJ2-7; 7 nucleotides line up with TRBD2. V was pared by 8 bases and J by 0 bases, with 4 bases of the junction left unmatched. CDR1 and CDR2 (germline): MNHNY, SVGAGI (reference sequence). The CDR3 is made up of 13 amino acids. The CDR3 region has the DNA TGTGCCAGCGGGGAGGGAGGCTCCTACGAGCAGTACTTC. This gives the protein CASGEGGSYEQYF.

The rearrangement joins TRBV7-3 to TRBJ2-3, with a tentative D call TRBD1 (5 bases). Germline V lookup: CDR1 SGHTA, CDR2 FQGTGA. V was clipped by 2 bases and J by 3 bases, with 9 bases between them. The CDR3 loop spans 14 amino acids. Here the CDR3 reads CASSLYQGTDTQYF. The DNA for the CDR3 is TGTGCCAGCAGCTTATATCAGGGTACAGATACGCAGTATTTT. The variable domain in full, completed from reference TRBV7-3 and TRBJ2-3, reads GAGVSQTPSNKVTEKGKYVELRCDPISGHTALYWYRQSLGQGPEFLIYFQGTGAADDSGLPNDRFFAVRPEGSVSTLKIQRTERGDSAVYLCASSLYQGTDTQYFGPGTRLTVL.

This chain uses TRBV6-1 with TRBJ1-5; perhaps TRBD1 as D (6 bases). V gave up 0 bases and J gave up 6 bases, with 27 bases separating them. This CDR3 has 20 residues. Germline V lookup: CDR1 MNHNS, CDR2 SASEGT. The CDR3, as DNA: TGTGCCAGCAGTGAAGCTTTTTATACCGGGACACGGGCGAACCGTCAGCCCCAGCATTTT. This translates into CASSEAFYTGTRANRQPQHF.

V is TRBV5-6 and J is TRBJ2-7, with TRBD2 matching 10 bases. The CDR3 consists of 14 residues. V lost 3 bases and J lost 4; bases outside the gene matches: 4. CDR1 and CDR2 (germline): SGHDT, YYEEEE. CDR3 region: CASSWLAGAYEQYF. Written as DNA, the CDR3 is TGTGCCAGCAGCTGGCTAGCGGGGGCATACGAGCAGTACTTC.

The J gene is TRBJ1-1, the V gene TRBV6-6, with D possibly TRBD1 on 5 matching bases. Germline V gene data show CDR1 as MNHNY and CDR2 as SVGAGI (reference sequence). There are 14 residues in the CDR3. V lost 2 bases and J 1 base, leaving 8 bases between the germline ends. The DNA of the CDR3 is TGTGCCAGCAGTTACGCAGGGCAGAACACTGAAGCTTTCTTT. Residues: CASSYAGQNTEAFF.

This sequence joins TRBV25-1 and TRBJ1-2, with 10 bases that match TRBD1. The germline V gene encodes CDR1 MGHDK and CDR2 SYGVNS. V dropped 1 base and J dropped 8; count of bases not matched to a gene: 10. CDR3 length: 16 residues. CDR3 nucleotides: TGTGCCAGCAGTGAATTAGGGGACAGGGGCTTGACGGGCTACACCTTC. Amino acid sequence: CASSELGDRGLTGYTF.

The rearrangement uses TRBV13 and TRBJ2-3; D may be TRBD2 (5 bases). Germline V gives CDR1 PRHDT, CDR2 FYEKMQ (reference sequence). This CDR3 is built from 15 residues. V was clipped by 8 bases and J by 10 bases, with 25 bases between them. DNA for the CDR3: TGTGCCAGCCTCCCTCGAGGTACTAGTGATTCTCCGCAGTATTTT. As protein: CASLPRGTSDSPQYF.

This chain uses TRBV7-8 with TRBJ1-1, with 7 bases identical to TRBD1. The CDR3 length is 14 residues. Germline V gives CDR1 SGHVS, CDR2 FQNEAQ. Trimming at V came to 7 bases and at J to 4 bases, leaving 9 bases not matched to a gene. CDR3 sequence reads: CASIQGVKGTEAFF. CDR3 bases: TGTGCCAGCATCCAGGGGGTGAAGGGCACTGAAGCTTTCTTT. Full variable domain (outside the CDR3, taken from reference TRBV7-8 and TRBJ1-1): GAGVSQSPRYKVAKRGQDVALRCDPISGHVSLFWYQQALGQGPEFLTYFQNEAQLDKSGLPSDRFFAERPEGSVSTLKIQRTQQEDSAVYLCASIQGVKGTEAFFGQGTRLTVV.

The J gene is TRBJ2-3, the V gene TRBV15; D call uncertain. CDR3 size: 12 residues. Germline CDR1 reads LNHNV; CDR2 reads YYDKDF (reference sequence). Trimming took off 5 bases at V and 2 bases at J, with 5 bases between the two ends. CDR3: CATSLATDTQYF. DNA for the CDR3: TGTGCCACCAGCCTGGCCACAGATACGCAGTATTTT. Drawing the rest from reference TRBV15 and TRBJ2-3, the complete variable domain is DAMVIQNPRYQVTQFGKPVTLSCSQTLNHNVMYWYQQKSSQAPKLLFHYYDKDFNNEADTPDNFQSRRPNTSFCFLDIRSPGLGDTAMYLCATSLATDTQYFGPGTRLTVL.

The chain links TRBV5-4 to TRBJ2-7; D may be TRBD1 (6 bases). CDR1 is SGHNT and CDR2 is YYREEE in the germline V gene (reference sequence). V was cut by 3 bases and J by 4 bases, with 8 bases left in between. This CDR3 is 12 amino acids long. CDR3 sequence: CASSWGLYEQYF. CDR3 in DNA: TGTGCCAGCAGCTGGGGGCTGTACGAGCAGTACTTC.

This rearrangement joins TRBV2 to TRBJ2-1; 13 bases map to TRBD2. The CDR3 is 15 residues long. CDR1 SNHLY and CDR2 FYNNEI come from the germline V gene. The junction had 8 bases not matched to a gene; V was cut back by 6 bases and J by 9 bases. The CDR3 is CASRETSGGKGEQFF. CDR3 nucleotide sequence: TGTGCCAGCAGGGAGACTAGCGGGGGGAAGGGTGAGCAGTTCTTC.

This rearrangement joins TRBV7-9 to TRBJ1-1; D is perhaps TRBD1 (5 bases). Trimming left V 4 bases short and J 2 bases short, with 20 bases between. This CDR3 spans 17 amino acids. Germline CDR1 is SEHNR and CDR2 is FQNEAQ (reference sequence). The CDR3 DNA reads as TGTGCCAGCAGCTCTTCAGGGCGGGGTGGGTATAACACTGAAGCTTTCTTT. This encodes CASSSSGRGGYNTEAFF.

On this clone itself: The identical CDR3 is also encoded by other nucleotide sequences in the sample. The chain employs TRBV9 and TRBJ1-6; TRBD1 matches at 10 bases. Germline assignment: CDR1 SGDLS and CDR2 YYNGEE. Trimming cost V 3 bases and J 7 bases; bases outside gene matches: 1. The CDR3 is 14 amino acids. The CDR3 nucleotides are TGTGCCAGCAGCGGGGGACAGGGGAATTCACCCCTCCACTTT. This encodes CASSGGQGNSPLHF.